These T cell receptor beta chains were read from a single sample in a study of T cell clonotyping in hematopoietic cell transplantation. Sequencing was performed with immunoSEQ multiplex PCR; in TCRdb, only in-frame clones are kept and a portion is missing. The sample has almost 5,000 clones; 94% are singletons. The input for sequencing was PBMCs, taken 180 days after allogeneic stem cell transplant. These receptors all stem from a male patient aged 60 to 75 who had an allogeneic stem cell transplant from a related donor, so the T cells may come from the graft donor. Some clones in this sample may be carry-over from other donors' samples. The CDR3 runs from the conserved cysteine through the conserved F or W. The D gene is left open where the match is weak. Expanded clones get a size class; other rows say once, few or many, or leave the size out.

v_call,j_call,clone_size,d_call,cdr3_aa,cdr3_nt
TRBV5-4,TRBJ2-2,.,.,CASSQPDSNTGELFF,TGTGCCAGCAGCCAGCCGGACTCGAACACCGGGGAGCTGTTTTTT
TRBV6-1,TRBJ2-7,.,.,CASDREDYEQYF,TGTGCCAGCGACAGGGAGGACTACGAGCAGTACTTC
TRBV6-6,TRBJ2-7,.,TRBD1,CASSRTGSMYEQYF,TGTGCCAGCAGTAGGACAGGGTCTATGTACGAGCAGTACTTC
TRBV30,TRBJ1-2,.,.,CAWSVPSIQAPNYGYTF,TGTGCCTGGAGTGTCCCGTCTATTCAGGCCCCTAACTATGGCTACACCTTC
TRBV7-3,TRBJ2-3,once,TRBD2,CASSLSTSGGTDTQYF,TGTGCCAGCAGCTTGTCTACTAGCGGTGGCACAGATACGCAGTATTTT
TRBV9,TRBJ1-2,.,.,CASSVGVGSYGYTF,TGTGCCAGCAGCGTAGGAGTAGGTTCCTATGGCTACACCTTC
TRBV6-6,TRBJ1-2,.,.,CASGGVSGYTF,TGTGCCAGCGGAGGGGTCTCTGGCTACACCTTC
TRBV5-6,TRBJ1-1,.,.,CASSIGGLFMNTEAFF,TGTGCCAGCTCAATCGGAGGGTTATTCATGAACACTGAAGCTTTCTTT
TRBV29-1,TRBJ2-7,.,.,CSVEGGTGRPYEQYF,TGCAGCGTTGAAGGGGGGACCGGGAGACCCTACGAGCAGTACTTC
TRBV9,TRBJ1-1,.,.,CASSVRPENTEAFF,TGTGCCAGCAGCGTGCGGCCGGAGAACACTGAAGCTTTCTTT
TRBV29-1,TRBJ2-7,.,.,CSVEKTGRDQYF,TGCAGCGTTGAGAAAACAGGGAGGGACCAGTACTTC
TRBV2,TRBJ2-7,.,TRBD1,CASRGAGGEQYF,TGTGCCAGCAGGGGGGCAGGGGGCGAGCAGTACTTC
TRBV4-1,TRBJ1-2,.,.,CASSHPRDSGNYGYTF,TGCGCCAGCAGCCACCCCCGGGACTCTGGAAACTATGGCTACACCTTC
TRBV29-1,TRBJ1-3,.,.,CSVVSSGNTIYF,TGCAGCGTTGTGAGCTCTGGAAACACCATATATTTT
TRBV5-6,TRBJ2-5,.,TRBD1,CASSPWTGSQETQYF,TGTGCCAGCAGCCCTTGGACAGGGTCCCAAGAGACCCAGTACTTC
TRBV19,TRBJ1-5,.,.,CASSIGGRSNQPQHF,TGTGCCAGTAGTATAGGGGGCAGAAGCAATCAGCCCCAGCATTTT
TRBV7-3,TRBJ1-1,.,.,CASSLRSLGTEAFF,TGTGCCAGCAGCTTACGGTCTCTAGGGACTGAAGCTTTCTTT
TRBV7-9,TRBJ2-4,.,TRBD1,CASSLEGRGSGIQYF,TGTGCCAGCAGCTTAGAGGGCAGGGGGTCTGGCATTCAGTACTTC
TRBV14,TRBJ2-5,.,.,CASSQDLQETQYF,TGTGCCAGCAGCCAAGATCTACAAGAGACCCAGTACTTC
TRBV6-1,TRBJ1-2,few,TRBD1,CASSEGDRGGGYTF,TGTGCCAGCAGTGAAGGGGACAGGGGAGGAGGCTACACCTTC
TRBV5-1,TRBJ1-2,.,.,CASSAGSTHGYTF,TGCGCCAGCAGCGCGGGCTCTACACATGGCTACACCTTC